The 12 T cell receptor beta chains presented below share a single source sample, sequenced in a study of T-cell memory formation after mild COVID-19. A single record per CDR3 protein comes from TCRdb applying MiXCR to the 5' RACE reads. Of roughly 100,000 distinct CDR3 sequences in the sample, over 15% were seen once. The material sequenced was PBMCs or a T cell subset sorted from them (not recorded which). The receptors were gathered from an adult woman who had mild COVID-19 (a few samples of this study predate the infection). Cell type and time point are not known.

The V and J genes are TRBV5-6 and TRBJ2-2; 7 bases match TRBD1. V lost 7 bases, J lost 4 bases, and 10 bases stayed unmatched. The CDR3 has 15 amino acids. Per germline, CDR1 SGHDT and CDR2 YYEEEE. CDR3 residues: CASGNRGSITGELFF. The CDR3 region has the DNA TGTGCCAGCGGCAACAGGGGAAGTATCACCGGGGAGCTGTTTTTT. Supplemented by reference TRBV5-6 and TRBJ2-2, the full variable domain reads DAGVTQSPTHLIKTRGQQVTLRCSPKSGHDTVSWYQQALGQGPQFIFQYYEEEERQRGNFPDRFSGHQFPNYSSELNVNALLLGDSALYLCASGNRGSITGELFFGEGSRLTVL.

The chain uses TRBV7-9 and TRBJ2-7; D perhaps matches TRBD1 (7 bases). There are 15 residues in the CDR3. Germline CDR1 and CDR2: SEHNR and FQNEAQ (reference sequence). The V and J ends lost 1 base and 5 bases respectively, with 15 bases between them. The CDR3 coding sequence is TGTGCCAGCAGCTTAGAGGAGGGGGCGACTCACGAGCAGTACTTC. This gives the protein CASSLEEGATHEQYF.

Only a few counts were recorded for this clonotype. The rearrangement links TRBV5-5 to TRBJ1-1, with D perhaps matching TRBD1 (6 bases). The V and J ends lost 3 bases and 1 base respectively, with 10 bases between them. This CDR3 is built from 14 residues. Germline V gives CDR1 SGHKS, CDR2 YYEKEE (reference sequence). CDR3 in amino acids: CASSSGDRNTEAFF. CDR3 DNA: TGTGCCAGCAGCTCAGGGGATCGGAACACTGAAGCTTTCTTT. The full variable domain, its missing parts supplied by reference TRBV5-5 and TRBJ1-1, is DAGVTQSPTHLIKTRGQQVTLRCSPISGHKSVSWYQQVLGQGPQFIFQYYEKEERGRGNFPDRFSARQFPNYSSELNVNALLLGDSALYLCASSSGDRNTEAFFGQGTRLTVV.

The CDR3 spells CASSLLDGAYEQYF. The CDR3, as DNA: TGTGCCAGCAGCCTACTGGACGGTGCCTACGAGCAGTACTTC. The chain recombines TRBV5-5 with TRBJ2-7, with D uncertain. V was pared by 4 bases and J by 2 bases, with 13 bases between. The CDR3 is 14 residues long. CDR1 and CDR2 (germline): SGHKS, YYEKEE (reference sequence).

A few counts support this clonotype. V usage is TRBV12-3 or TRBV12-4 and J usage is TRBJ1-2, with 7 bases that match TRBD1. V lost 2 bases to trimming and J lost 0 bases; unmatched junction nucleotides: 6. The CDR3 has 16 residues. The DNA of the CDR3 is TGTGCCAGCAGTTTAACCCCACAGGGGTCTAACTATGGCTACACCTTC. Residues: CASSLTPQGSNYGYTF.

The chain has TRBV2 and TRBJ1-5; 10 nucleotides agree with TRBD1. The CDR3 runs 17 residues. Germline V gene data show CDR1 as SNHLY and CDR2 as FYNNEI. With V trimmed by 8 bases and J by 2 bases, 12 bases remained unmatched. CDR3 residues: CASAGQGTRFRNQPQHF. CDR3 nucleotide sequence: TGTGCCAGCGCGGGACAGGGGACCAGATTTCGCAATCAGCCCCAGCATTTT.

This clonotype was seen a handful of times. The V and J genes are TRBV6-2 or TRBV6-3 and TRBJ2-7; D might be TRBD1 (6 bases). V lost 0 bases and J lost 1, with 16 bases in between. CDR3 length: 17 amino acids. The germline gives CDR1 MNHEY, CDR2 SVGEGT. CDR3 protein: CASSYSPLDSISYEQYF. CDR3 DNA: TGTGCCAGCAGTTACTCCCCCTTGGACAGCATTTCCTACGAGCAGTACTTC.

This chain connects TRBV14 to TRBJ1-5; a possible D gene is TRBD1 (6 bases). The V gene's germline CDR1 is SGHDN and CDR2 FVKESK. Deletions cut 1 base from V and 0 bases from J, with 16 bases between. CDR3 length: 18 residues. CDR3 coding DNA: TGTGCCAGCAGCCAAGCGCTGACAGGCGCCGATAGCAATCAGCCCCAGCATTTT. Its translation is CASSQALTGADSNQPQHF.

The chain couples TRBV27 to TRBJ2-5; 8 nucleotides agree with TRBD2. V dropped 4 bases and J dropped 4; count of bases not matched to a gene: 5. The germline CDR1 and CDR2 sequences are MNHEY and SMNVEV (reference sequence). This CDR3 is 14 amino acids long. Here the CDR3 reads CASSYGLAGETQYF. The CDR3, as DNA: TGTGCCAGCAGTTATGGGCTAGCGGGAGAGACCCAGTACTTC.

The genes are TRBV6-5 and TRBJ2-7; D possibly corresponds to TRBD1 (6 bases). The CDR3 extends over 14 amino acids. Germline lookup yields CDR1 MNHEY and CDR2 SVGAGI. V gave up 6 bases and J gave up 0 bases, with 12 bases separating them. CDR3: CASSTGHISYEQYF. CDR3 DNA sequence: TGTGCCAGCAGCACGGGACACATCTCCTACGAGCAGTACTTC.

This clonotype was seen a few times. The J gene is TRBJ2-1, the V gene TRBV7-9; 8 bases fit TRBD2. The CDR3 sequence is 15 residues long. Losses at the gene ends were 4 bases for V and 6 bases for J; bases not matched to a gene: 8. Germline loops: CDR1 SEHNR, CDR2 FQNEAQ (reference sequence). CDR3 DNA sequence: TGTGCCAGCAGCTCCAGAGGACTAGCTCGCAATGAGCAGTTCTTC. Translated: CASSSRGLARNEQFF. The full variable domain, with the rest looked up from reference TRBV7-9 and TRBJ2-1, is DTGVSQNPRHKITKRGQNVTFRCDPISEHNRLYWYRQTLGQGPEFLTYFQNEAQLEKSRLLSDRFSAERPKGSFSTLEIQRTEQGDSAMYLCASSSRGLARNEQFFGPGTRLTVL.

The chain has TRBV12-3 or TRBV12-4 and TRBJ1-2, with D possibly TRBD1 on 6 matching bases. Trimming took off 2 bases at V and 6 bases at J, with 10 bases between the two ends. CDR3 size: 13 residues. The chain's CDR3 is CASSLSPGDGYTF. The CDR3 nucleotides are TGTGCCAGCAGTTTATCCCCAGGGGATGGCTACACCTTC.